Below are 5 T cell receptor beta chains sequenced from a single sample in a study of T-cell reconstitution after alpha-beta-depleted transplantation in children. TCRbeta library construction was performed incorporating unique molecular identifiers. TCRdb re-derived calls from the PCR reads in MiXCR, one entry per CDR3 protein. Of under 75,000 distinct CDR3 sequences in the sample, roughly a tenth are singletons; the top ten hold roughly an eighth. The input for sequencing was PBMCs, taken before TCRalphabeta/CD19-depleted stem cell transplant. The receptor source for this set is a boy between 10 and 17 years old with acute myeloid leukemia, due to receive a stem cell transplant.

This clonotype showed up many times. CDR3: CASSLGAGSQETQYF. CDR3 DNA sequence: TGTGCCAGCAGCTTAGGGGCAGGATCGCAAGAGACCCAGTACTTC. This chain uses TRBV7-9 with TRBJ2-5; D unclear. The CDR3 consists of 15 residues. Per the germline V gene, CDR1 is SEHNR and CDR2 is FQNEAQ (reference sequence). The germline V and J ends were trimmed by 1 base and 2 bases, with 11 bases remaining between them.

This clonotype was observed a few times. V gene TRBV20-1 combines with J gene TRBJ2-1; TRBD2 matches 7 bases. Germline V gene sequence: CDR1 DFQATT, CDR2 SNEGSKA (reference sequence). With 6 bases clipped from V and 7 bases from J, the junction kept 9 bases outside the gene matches. The CDR3 length is 13 residues. This CDR3 reads CSAGLVRLNEQFF. The DNA of the CDR3 is TGCAGTGCAGGACTAGTACGGTTAAATGAGCAGTTCTTC.

This clonotype was counted at least ten times. The rearrangement uses TRBV7-2 and TRBJ2-7, with TRBD1 matching 7 bases. Germline-derived CDR1 and CDR2 are SGHTA and FQGNSA. This CDR3 is 15 amino acids long. V gave up 1 base and J gave up 3 bases; unmatched junction bases: 6. The CDR3 here is CASSLVAGGDYEQYF. The CDR3 nucleotides read TGTGCCAGCAGCTTAGTAGCAGGGGGAGACTACGAGCAGTACTTC.

This clonotype occurred many times. The chain uses TRBV6-5 and TRBJ2-1; 10 nucleotides agree with TRBD2. CDR1 is MNHEY and CDR2 is SVGAGI in the germline V gene. The J segment lost 4 bases and the V segment lost 1 base, leaving 7 bases of the junction unmatched. This CDR3 contains 17 residues. CDR3 in amino acids: CASSYFQTSGSYNEQFF. CDR3 in DNA: TGTGCCAGCAGTTACTTTCAGACTAGCGGGTCATACAATGAGCAGTTCTTC.

In this sample, this clonotype turned up many times. This sequence joins TRBV24-1 and TRBJ2-1, with TRBD2 matching 8 bases. This CDR3 has 21 amino acids. V was pared by 1 base and J by 0 bases, with 16 bases of the junction left unmatched. CDR1 and CDR2 from the germline V gene are KGHDR and SFDVKD. The CDR3 DNA is TGTGCCACCAGTGATTTAAATCCCTACGGTGGGGGGACTAGCTCCTACAATGAGCAGTTCTTC. The encoded protein is CATSDLNPYGGGTSSYNEQFF.